Listed here are 21 T cell receptor beta chains from one sample, sequenced in a study of long-term antiretroviral therapy in people with HIV. Sequencing used immunoSEQ v3.0 at survey level. Here immunoSEQ multiplex PCR was the method, and the copy in TCRdb shows in-frame clones only, minus some. The top ten clones hold over 15% of a sample with 8,000 to 10,000 clones, roughly four fifths of them seen once. Here the sequenced sample was unsorted PBMCs, taken 0.7 years after starting antiretroviral therapy. Receptors were obtained from a man aged 40-50 years with HIV.

The rearrangement uses TRBV7-9 and TRBJ2-3; D gene ambiguous. The germline CDR1 and CDR2 sequences are SEHNR and FQNEAQ (reference sequence). The V and J ends lost 6 bases and 3 bases respectively, with 4 bases between them. The length of the CDR3 is 11 residues. The CDR3 coding sequence is TGTGCCAGCAGAGATACAGATACGCAGTATTTT. Its translation is CASRDTDTQYF.

This clone was detected only a few times. In DNA form, the CDR3 reads TGTGCCAGCTCGCCCTCGGGGCAGCCAGAGAGCGGCTACACCTTC. This codes for CASSPSGQPESGYTF. The gene calls are TRBV18 and TRBJ1-2; perhaps TRBD1 as D (5 bases). The V gene's germline CDR1 is KGHSH and CDR2 LQKENI. The germline V and J ends were trimmed by 6 bases and 8 bases, with 22 bases remaining between them. There are 15 residues in the CDR3.

This clone showed up just a few times. The chain links TRBV6-4 to TRBJ2-1; TRBD1 or TRBD2 may be the D gene (5 bases each). The CDR3 has 16 residues. From germline, CDR1 is MRHNA and CDR2 SNTAGT. V lost 0 bases to trimming and J lost 3 bases, with 12 bases between them. CDR3 in DNA: TGTGCCAGCAGTGACTCGGGGACGGTTGACTACAATGAGCAGTTCTTC. As protein: CASSDSGTVDYNEQFF.

The chain's CDR3 is CASSFGQPILLAKNIQYF. As DNA, the CDR3 is TGTGCCAGCAGTTTTGGGCAGCCTATTTTGCTAGCCAAAAACATTCAGTACTTC. This chain uses TRBV28 with TRBJ2-4; no clear D gene. CDR3 length equals 18 residues. Germline CDR1 reads MDHEN; CDR2 reads SYDVKM. Trimming left V 3 bases short and J 0 bases short, with 18 bases between.

The chain recombines TRBV7-6 with TRBJ1-3; D not resolved. The V and J ends lost 1 base and 3 bases respectively, with 13 bases between them. Germline CDR1 and CDR2: SGHVS and FNYEAQ. This CDR3 is built from 16 residues. For the CDR3, the DNA is TGTGCCAGCAGCTTAGGGGAGTCGGGAAATGGAAACACCATATATTTT. Amino acids: CASSLGESGNGNTIYF.

This chain connects TRBV19 to TRBJ2-3; 8 bases are shared with TRBD2. This CDR3 comprises 15 residues. Looked up from germline, CDR1 is LNHDA and CDR2 is SQIVND (reference sequence). V lost 5 bases to trimming and J lost 3 bases; unmatched junction nucleotides: 7. The CDR3 sequence is CASSADSGATDTQYF. The CDR3, as DNA: TGTGCCAGTAGTGCAGATAGCGGGGCGACAGATACGCAGTATTTT.

The chain joins TRBV30 to TRBJ2-7; 7 bases line up with TRBD1. Germline V gives CDR1 GTSNPN, CDR2 SVGIG (reference sequence). The trim removed 8 bases at V and 2 bases at J, leaving 9 bases unmatched. The CDR3 covers 13 residues. In DNA, the CDR3 is TGTGCCAGTACCGGGACAGAGACCTACGAGCAGTACTTC. Encoded protein: CASTGTETYEQYF.

The rearrangement links TRBV5-4 to TRBJ2-1; 9 bases match TRBD1. J lost 4 bases, V lost 4 bases, and 6 bases had no gene match. Germline-derived CDR1 and CDR2 are SGHNT and YYREEE (reference sequence). The CDR3 is 15 amino acids. The CDR3 DNA sequence: TGTGCCAGCAGCAACCGGGACAGGGAGTACAATGAGCAGTTCTTC. It codes for CASSNRDREYNEQFF.

J is TRBJ1-4 and V is TRBV7-8; D remains unclear. There are 12 residues in the CDR3. Germline V gene data show CDR1 as SGHVS and CDR2 as FQNEAQ. The germline V and J ends were trimmed by 5 bases and 8 bases, with 9 bases remaining between them. The CDR3 here is CASSPRGEKLFF. CDR3 DNA: TGTGCCAGCAGCCCACGCGGGGAAAAACTGTTTTTT.

The V call is TRBV19, the J call TRBJ2-2, with 12 bases matching TRBD2. CDR3 size: 19 residues. Looked up from germline, CDR1 is LNHDA and CDR2 is SQIVND (reference sequence). The J segment lost 4 bases and the V segment lost 1 base, leaving 10 bases of the junction unmatched. In DNA, the CDR3 is TGTGCCAGTAGTATAGGGGGACTAGCGGGTGGCGTAGGCACCGGGGAGCTGTTTTTT. Protein sequence: CASSIGGLAGGVGTGELFF.

This clone was seen more than once but under ten times. The V gene is TRBV5-5, the J gene TRBJ1-5; TRBD1 aligns across 8 bases. Germline lookup yields CDR1 SGHKS and CDR2 YYEKEE (reference sequence). J gave up 4 bases and V 0 bases, and 6 bases lay outside the gene matches. The CDR3 is 16 amino acids. The CDR3 spells CASSLAGTGRNQPQHF. CDR3 bases: TGTGCCAGCAGCTTGGCCGGGACAGGACGTAATCAGCCCCAGCATTTT.

The genes are TRBV28 and TRBJ1-2; D is uncertain. The CDR3 runs 14 residues. The germline gives CDR1 MDHEN, CDR2 SYDVKM. With 4 bases removed from V and 8 bases from J, the gap between germline ends came to 17 bases. The CDR3 DNA follows: TGTGCCAGCAGTTCCGTGTTCCAGATGGGGGGCTACACCTTC. Protein product: CASSSVFQMGGYTF.

The J gene is TRBJ2-7, the V gene TRBV7-9; 12 nucleotides align to TRBD2. CDR1 and CDR2 from the germline V gene are SEHNR and FQNEAQ (reference sequence). CDR3 size: 15 residues. The trim removed 4 bases at V and 4 bases at J, leaving 5 bases unmatched. This CDR3 reads CASSYGLAGKYEQYF. The DNA of the CDR3 is TGTGCCAGCAGCTATGGACTAGCGGGAAAGTACGAGCAGTACTTC. The full variable domain, in which reference TRBV7-9 and TRBJ2-7 provide the parts outside the CDR3, is DTGVSQNPRHKITKRGQNVTFRCDPISEHNRLYWYRQTLGQGPEFLTYFQNEAQLEKSRLLSDRFSAERPKGSFSTLEIQRTEQGDSAMYLCASSYGLAGKYEQYFGPGTRLTVT.

This clone occurred a few times. The chain carries TRBV11-2 and TRBJ2-7, with D perhaps matching TRBD1 or TRBD2 (5 bases each). This CDR3 contains 15 residues. Germline V lookup: CDR1 SGHAT, CDR2 FQNNGV. V was trimmed by 3 bases and J by 3 bases, leaving 15 bases between them. In nucleotides, the CDR3 is TGTGCCAGCAGCTTTGCCCCGGGACGGTTCTACGAGCAGTACTTC. It translates to CASSFAPGRFYEQYF.

This sequence joins TRBV20-1 and TRBJ2-3, with D possibly being TRBD1 (5 bases). V lost 5 bases and J 4 bases, leaving 7 bases between the germline ends. The germline V gene encodes CDR1 DFQATT and CDR2 SNEGSKA (reference sequence). This CDR3 has 11 residues. DNA of the CDR3: TGCAGTGCTGAACAGGCAGATACGCAGTATTTT. Translation gives CSAEQADTQYF.

The chain employs TRBV5-1 and TRBJ1-1; maybe TRBD1 (5 bases). The CDR3 is 15 residues long. CDR1 is SGHRS, CDR2 YFSETQ, per germline. Trimming pared 4 bases from V and 0 bases from J, leaving 13 bases between. Here the CDR3 DNA reads TGCGCCAGCAGCCCAGGGCACGGCTTGAACACTGAAGCTTTCTTT. This sequence encodes CASSPGHGLNTEAFF.

This clone was observed a few times. The chain is built from TRBV19 and TRBJ1-2, with 9 bases lining up with TRBD1. Looked up from germline, CDR1 is LNHDA and CDR2 is SQIVND (reference sequence). This CDR3 region has 14 residues. V lost 6 bases, J lost 3 bases, and 5 bases stayed unmatched. CDR3 protein: CASSKQGADYGYTF. The CDR3 nucleotides are TGTGCCAGTAGCAAACAGGGGGCGGACTATGGCTACACCTTC.

This clone is categorized as medium-sized. The chain combines TRBV7-6 with TRBJ2-7; D not resolved. There are 14 residues in the CDR3. Deletions cut 4 bases from V and 2 bases from J, with 12 bases between. The germline gives CDR1 SGHVS, CDR2 FNYEAQ. The CDR3 reads CASSSSLTPYEQYF. The CDR3 coding sequence is TGTGCCAGCAGCTCATCGCTGACCCCCTACGAGCAGTACTTC.

The chain links TRBV5-6 to TRBJ2-5; 7 bases align to TRBD1. The CDR3 extends over 13 amino acids. Germline loops: CDR1 SGHDT, CDR2 YYEEEE. V lost 6 bases, J lost 3 bases, and 5 bases stayed unmatched. This CDR3 reads CASTQTGEETQYF. Here the CDR3 DNA reads TGTGCCAGCACCCAAACAGGGGAAGAGACCCAGTACTTC.

The gene calls are TRBV7-3 and TRBJ2-5; D is undetermined. There are 12 residues in the CDR3. Trimming took off 2 bases at V and 5 bases at J, with 6 bases between the two ends. Germline lookup yields CDR1 SGHTA and CDR2 FQGTGA. The CDR3, as DNA: TGTGCCAGCAGCTTACTCGGGGAGACCCAGTACTTC. It is translated as CASSLLGETQYF.

V gene TRBV19 combines with J gene TRBJ1-5, with D perhaps matching TRBD1 (6 bases). Trimming removed 5 bases from V and 2 bases from J, with 10 bases in between. This CDR3 is built from 14 residues. Germline CDR1 and CDR2: LNHDA and SQIVND (reference sequence). This chain's CDR3 is CASSVAGGNQPQHF. CDR3 DNA sequence: TGTGCCAGTAGTGTGGCAGGGGGCAATCAGCCCCAGCATTTT.